The 9 T cell receptor beta chains listed next were all sequenced from one sample in a study of OX40 agonist ivuxolimab in advanced cancers. Only in-frame clones appear in the TCRdb table, and some are missing; sequencing was by immunoSEQ multiplex PCR. The sample lists tens of thousands of clones, 85% occurring once. This sample comprised CD4+ or CD8+ T cells sorted from blood, obtained in a trial of the OX40 agonist ivuxolimab. These receptors all come from an adult with an advanced solid tumor such as melanoma, head and neck, liver or kidney cancer.

The chain carries TRBV7-2 and TRBJ2-7; the D gene could be TRBD1 or TRBD2 (5 bases each). V was cut by 8 bases and J by 5 bases, with 16 bases left in between. The germline V gene has CDR1 SGHTA and CDR2 FQGNSA. This CDR3 contains 13 residues. The CDR3 is CASGGAFTDEQYF. The DNA for the CDR3 is TGTGCCAGCGGGGGAGCCTTCACGGACGAGCAGTACTTC.

CDR3 DNA sequence: TGTGCCAGCAGTCTCGGCGGGTTCAGCAATCAGCCCCAGCATTTT. Amino acids: CASSLGGFSNQPQHF. The gene calls are TRBV6-1 and TRBJ1-5, with unresolved D. Germline V lookup: CDR1 MNHNS, CDR2 SASEGT. This CDR3 spans 15 amino acids. V was shortened by 5 bases and J by 1 base, with 12 bases between the two germline ends.

The CDR3 DNA sequence: TGTGCCAGCAGCCGGACAGTGGGCACCGGGGAGCTGTTTTTT. Residues: CASSRTVGTGELFF. V and J are TRBV7-7 and TRBJ2-2, with D possibly matching TRBD1 (6 bases). The germline CDR1 and CDR2 sequences are SSHAT and FNYEAQ (reference sequence). V was clipped by 5 bases and J by 4 bases, with 11 bases between them. The CDR3 extends over 14 amino acids.

V and J are TRBV29-1 and TRBJ1-2; D gene unclear. CDR3 length: 13 residues. The germline V gene has CDR1 SQVTM and CDR2 ANQGSEA. Trimming left V 2 bases short and J 8 bases short, with 15 bases between. CDR3 nucleotide sequence: TGCAGCGTTGAACGGGGTGGTGGTTTGGGCTACACCTTC. Its protein product is CSVERGGGLGYTF.

V and J are TRBV13 and TRBJ2-7; 10 nucleotides line up with TRBD2. The CDR3 runs to 15 residues. Germline V gene data show CDR1 as PRHDT and CDR2 as FYEKMQ (reference sequence). With 5 bases clipped from V and 5 bases from J, the junction kept 9 bases outside the gene matches. This CDR3 reads CASSRESGRGNEQYF. The CDR3 DNA follows: TGTGCCAGCAGCCGAGAGAGCGGGAGGGGCAACGAGCAGTACTTC.

The rearrangement joins TRBV5-1 to TRBJ2-5; 7 bases map to TRBD2. The germline gives CDR1 SGHRS, CDR2 YFSETQ. The CDR3 runs 13 residues. Losses at the gene ends were 2 bases for V and 5 bases for J; bases not matched to a gene: 3. CDR3 DNA sequence: TGCGCCAGCAGCTTCAGAGCGGGGGAGACCCAGTACTTC. It encodes CASSFRAGETQYF.

This sequence joins TRBV7-2 and TRBJ1-3; the match to TRBD1 covers 7 bases. This CDR3 has 15 amino acids. Looked up from germline, CDR1 is SGHTA and CDR2 is FQGNSA. With 1 base clipped from V and 4 bases from J, the junction kept 4 bases outside the gene matches. The CDR3 protein is CASSLDRGIGNTIYF. The DNA for the CDR3 is TGTGCCAGCAGCTTAGACAGGGGCATAGGAAACACCATATATTTT. Filled out from reference TRBV7-2 and TRBJ1-3, the complete variable domain reads GAGVSQSPSNKVTEKGKDVELRCDPISGHTALYWYRQSLGQGLEFLIYFQGNSAPDKSGLPSDRFSAERTGGSVSTLTIQRTQQEDSAVYLCASSLDRGIGNTIYFGEGSWLTVV.

The chain recombines TRBV9 with TRBJ2-3, with D unresolved. Germline assignment: CDR1 SGDLS and CDR2 YYNGEE. V was cut by 3 bases and J by 0 bases, with 11 bases left in between. The CDR3 is made up of 15 amino acids. The CDR3: CASSAPPPSTDTQYF. The CDR3 coding sequence is TGTGCCAGCAGCGCCCCCCCGCCCAGCACAGATACGCAGTATTTT.

The V gene is TRBV18, the J gene TRBJ1-1; the D gene is possibly TRBD1 (6 bases). Looked up from germline, CDR1 is KGHSH and CDR2 is LQKENI. V was trimmed by 1 base and J by 1 base, leaving 13 bases between them. This CDR3 spans 16 amino acids. Here the CDR3 DNA reads TGTGCCAGCTCACCACTCGATCTCAGGGGGAACACTGAAGCTTTCTTT. Protein: CASSPLDLRGNTEAFF.